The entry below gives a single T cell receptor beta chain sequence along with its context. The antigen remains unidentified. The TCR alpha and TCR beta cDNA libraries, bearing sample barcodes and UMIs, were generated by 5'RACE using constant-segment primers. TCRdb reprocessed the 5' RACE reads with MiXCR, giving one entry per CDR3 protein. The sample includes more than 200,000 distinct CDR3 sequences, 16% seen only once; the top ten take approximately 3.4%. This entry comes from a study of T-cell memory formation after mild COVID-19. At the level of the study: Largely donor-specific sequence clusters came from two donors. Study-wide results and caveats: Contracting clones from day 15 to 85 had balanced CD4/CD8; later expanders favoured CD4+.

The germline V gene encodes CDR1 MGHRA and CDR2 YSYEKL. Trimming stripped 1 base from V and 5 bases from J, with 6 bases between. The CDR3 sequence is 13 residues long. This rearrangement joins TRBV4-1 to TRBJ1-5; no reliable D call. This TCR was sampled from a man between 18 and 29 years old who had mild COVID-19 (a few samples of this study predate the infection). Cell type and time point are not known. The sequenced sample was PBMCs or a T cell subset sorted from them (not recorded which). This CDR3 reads CASSQALDQPQHF. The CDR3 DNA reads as TGCGCCAGCAGCCAAGCCTTAGATCAGCCCCAGCATTTT.